This paragraph reports one T cell receptor (beta chain). Germline CDR1 reads SGHAT; CDR2 reads FQDESV (reference sequence). Trimming stripped 3 bases from V and 2 bases from J, with 13 bases between. The CDR3 has 15 amino acids. TCRdb called the 5' RACE reads again in MiXCR, with one record for every CDR3 protein. The sample lists roughly 350,000 distinct CDR3 sequences; around 15% were seen once. These data belong to a study of T-cell memory formation after mild COVID-19. The chain joins TRBV11-1 to TRBJ2-5; D is perhaps TRBD2 (7 bases). The sequenced sample was PBMCs or a T cell subset sorted from them (not recorded which). This sequence was found in a man aged 18 to 29 who had mild COVID-19 (a few samples of this study predate the infection). Cell type and time point are not known. In nucleotides, the CDR3 is TGTGCCAGCAGCTTCCGTGGGGGGGCACAAGAGACCCAGTACTTC. Translated, it gives CASSFRGGAQETQYF.